The entry below gives a single TCR beta chain sequence along with its context. The antigen is undetermined. The sample holds other DNA sequences that translate to the same CDR3. The data are from a study of shared clonotypes between healthy human individuals. Genomic DNA of each subset was evenly split across several immunoSEQ plates. Per the original data handling: Junction-only sequences produced by ImmunoSEQ had no quality scores, so filtering differed. TCRdb's table, derived via immunoSEQ multiplex PCR, lists solely in-frame clones and lacks some. The D gene and trimming were derived from the DNA, and the V and J assignments and clone size from that table. The sample has 1 million to 1.2 million clones; approximately 80% are singletons. V shed 3 bases and J shed 7 bases, with 7 bases lying between them. CDR1 and CDR2 from the germline V gene are MNHEY and SVGAGI. The CDR3 is 12 amino acids. General study points: Generation of non-shared clonotypes was less probable than generation of clonotypes shared by all four donors. Some naive CD4 clonotypes, roughly 4.7%, turned up in common across four donors.

This clonotype was sampled from a man aged 18 to 30 in good health. Some clones in this sample may be carry-over from other donors' samples. Material for sequencing was memory CD4+ T cells from PBMCs. The subset: CD45RA-negative fraction. The genes are TRBV6-5 and TRBJ2-1; D unresolved. CDR3 DNA: TGTGCCAGCAGTTATTCTAGGAATGAGCAGTTCTTC. Amino acid sequence: CASSYSRNEQFF.